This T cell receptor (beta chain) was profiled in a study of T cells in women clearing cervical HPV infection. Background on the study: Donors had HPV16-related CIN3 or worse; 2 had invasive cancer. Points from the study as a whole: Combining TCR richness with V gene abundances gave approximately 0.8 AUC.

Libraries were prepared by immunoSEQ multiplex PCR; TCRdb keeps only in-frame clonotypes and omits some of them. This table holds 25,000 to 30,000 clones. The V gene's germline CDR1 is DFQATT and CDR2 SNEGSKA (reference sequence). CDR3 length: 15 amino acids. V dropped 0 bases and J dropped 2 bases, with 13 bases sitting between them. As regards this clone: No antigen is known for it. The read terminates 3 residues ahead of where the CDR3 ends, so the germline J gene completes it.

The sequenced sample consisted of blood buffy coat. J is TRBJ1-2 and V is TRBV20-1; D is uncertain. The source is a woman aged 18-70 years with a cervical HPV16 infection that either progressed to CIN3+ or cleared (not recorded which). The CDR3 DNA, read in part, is TGCAGTGCTAGAGAGTCCCAGGAGCTCAACTATGGC. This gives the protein CSARESQELNYG. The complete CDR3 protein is CSARESQELNYGYTF.